This T cell receptor beta chain appears in the sequencing data of a study of shared T cell receptors in the human thymus. Sequenced by immunoSEQ multiplex PCR; TCRdb stores in-frame clones only, minus some. The data hold approximately 660,000 clones, with around 89% observed a single time. CDR1 and CDR2 from the germline V gene are SQVTM and ANQGSEA. The CDR3 is 11 amino acids. The V end was cut by 6 bases, the J end by 5 bases, with 10 bases between. These same records also appear under a second study, on human thymus T cells. Per that study: Thymic and blood repertoires appeared to show biased V and J gene usage. Unrelated individuals reportedly shared highly overlapping thymic TCR repertoires.

This sequence joins TRBV29-1 and TRBJ1-2, with D perhaps matching TRBD1 (6 bases). The clonotype originates from a boy under two years old with a congenital heart defect. The material sequenced was thymocytes. This CDR3 reads CSVPTGYGYTF. DNA of the CDR3: TGCAGCGTCCCGACAGGTTATGGCTACACCTTC.